This T cell receptor beta chain was obtained from a study of blood T cell repertoires in COVID-19. Study information: Samples of COVID-19 (acute and convalescent) were obtained from the United States, Italy and Spain. In each case, the material was cDNA or gDNA derived from T cells, B-cell-depleted T cells, or PBMCs.

Per the original data handling: Cell counts per sample came from amplifying reference gene primers. Clones were sequenced by immunoSEQ multiplex PCR, and TCRdb holds only the in-frame ones, with some missing. V, J and clone size are taken as reported in that table, and D and trimming were inferred from the DNA itself. The data show 80,000 to 100,000 clones, around 80% seen once. This CDR3 spans 15 amino acids. CDR1 is SGHNT, CDR2 YENEEA, per germline. V was pared by 4 bases and J by 3 bases, with 9 bases of the junction left unmatched. The chain uses TRBV11-3 and TRBJ2-7; 7 bases align to TRBD2. The sample comprised peripheral blood. The clonotype originates from a man aged 70-80 years with acute or convalescent COVID-19. Written as DNA, the CDR3 is TGTGCCAGCAGCTCAGGGAACGGGGGGTTCTACGAGCAGTACTTC. It encodes CASSSGNGGFYEQYF.